This TCR beta chain was retrieved from a study of human T cells and chemical hapten exposure. Study at large: On roughly 2 cm by roughly 2 cm of upper inner arm skin, sensitization was performed with 2% DPC.

The time point here: patch test 1, 2 weeks after DPC sensitization. Treatment meaning: therapeutic diphenylcyclopropenone sensitization with weekly scalp DPC. Total RNA was isolated from unfractionated whole blood. TCRdb reprocessed the RACE reads with MiXCR, giving one entry per CDR3 protein. This sample has about 71,000 distinct CDR3 sequences, with 9.8% found just once. This clonotype appeared a few times. Trimming pared 1 base from V and 2 bases from J, leaving 11 bases between. This CDR3 is 16 amino acids long. Germline values: CDR1 SGHTA, CDR2 FQGNSA. This receptor was obtained from a woman in her thirties or forties with alopecia areata. Some clones in this sample may be carry-over from other donors' samples. The chain links TRBV7-2 to TRBJ2-2; D remains ambiguous. Sequencing used whole blood, obtained in connection with sensitization to the hapten diphenylcyclopropenone (DPC). The CDR3 DNA sequence: TGTGCCAGCAGCTTAGTGGCGTCCATTAACACCGGGGAGCTGTTTTTT. It specifies CASSLVASINTGELFF.